Below are 26 T cell receptor beta chains sequenced from a single sample in a study of response to subunit inactivated influenza vaccine. TCRdb reanalysed the RT-PCR reads using MiXCR and keeps one entry per CDR3 protein. The sample includes approximately 530,000 distinct CDR3 sequences, approximately 6.9% of them seen just once. This specimen was PBMCs from blood, taken roughly 24 months after vaccination. Receptors originate from a man aged 50-75 years who received an inactivated influenza vaccine.

This clonotype was observed many times. This rearrangement joins TRBV4-1 to TRBJ1-4, with TRBD1 as a possible D gene (5 bases). Trimming shortened V by 0 bases and J by 5 bases, and 16 bases separated the two germline ends. Germline lookup yields CDR1 MGHRA and CDR2 YSYEKL. The CDR3 has 17 amino acids. The CDR3 sequence is CASSQDGGGRKNEKLFF. CDR3 sequence (DNA): TGCGCCAGCAGCCAAGATGGGGGGGGACGGAAGAATGAAAAACTGTTTTTT.

The chain uses TRBV14 and TRBJ1-1; D gene unclear. The germline V and J ends were trimmed by 6 bases and 8 bases, with 22 bases remaining between them. Germline lookup yields CDR1 SGHDN and CDR2 FVKESK. CDR3 size: 15 residues. This CDR3 is CASSLDVRPGLEAFF. The CDR3 bases are TGTGCCAGCAGTCTAGATGTCCGACCCGGTTTGGAAGCTTTCTTT.

In this sample, this clonotype turned up a few times. This chain uses TRBV13 with TRBJ1-2, with 10 nucleotides matching TRBD1. V shed 6 bases and J 3 bases; nucleotides not matched to a gene: 7. The CDR3 contains 15 residues. Germline V lookup: CDR1 PRHDT, CDR2 FYEKMQ (reference sequence). Here the CDR3 reads CASRRQGAIDYGYTF. The DNA of the CDR3 is TGTGCCAGCAGGCGACAGGGGGCGATCGACTATGGCTACACCTTC.

The genes are TRBV29-1 and TRBJ1-1; TRBD1 aligns across 7 bases. The CDR3 sequence is 13 residues long. Losses at the gene ends were 5 bases for V and 5 bases for J; bases not matched to a gene: 8. Germline V gene data show CDR1 as SQVTM and CDR2 as ANQGSEA. CDR3 loop: CSVIQGGGTEAFF. The CDR3 DNA is TGCAGCGTTATCCAAGGGGGCGGAACTGAAGCTTTCTTT.

This clonotype has a handful of counts. This sequence joins TRBV6-1 and TRBJ1-4, with unresolved D. Germline CDR1 MNHNS, CDR2 SASEGT. V shed 1 base and J shed 14 bases, with 14 bases lying between them. This CDR3 is 13 amino acids long. CDR3 loop: CASSEGLAISLFF. CDR3 nucleotide sequence: TGTGCCAGCAGTGAAGGTTTAGCCATCTCCCTGTTTTTT.

This clonotype has just a few counts. The chain has TRBV9 and TRBJ2-2; D might be TRBD1 (5 bases). Looked up from germline, CDR1 is SGDLS and CDR2 is YYNGEE. This CDR3 is 14 amino acids long. Trimming cost V 4 bases and J 6 bases, with 13 bases left between them. CDR3 loop: CASSLDIRAGELFF. CDR3 in DNA: TGTGCCAGCAGCCTGGACATTCGCGCCGGGGAGCTGTTTTTT.

This sequence joins TRBV7-8 and TRBJ1-5; D call uncertain. The CDR3 has 17 amino acids. V gave up 5 bases and J gave up 0 bases, with 17 bases separating them. The germline V gene encodes CDR1 SGHVS and CDR2 FQNEAQ. The CDR3 sequence: CASSHTRHDYSNQPQHF. The CDR3 region has the DNA TGTGCCAGCAGCCACACCCGACACGACTATAGCAATCAGCCCCAGCATTTT.

This clonotype was seen repeatedly, ten times or more. The V and J genes are TRBV6-2 or TRBV6-3 and TRBJ1-5; D ambiguous. The germline CDR1 and CDR2 sequences are MNHEY and SVGEGT. The CDR3 extends over 13 amino acids. Trimming pared 0 bases from V and 6 bases from J, leaving 6 bases between. This CDR3 reads CASSYSSIQPQHF. The CDR3 nucleotides are TGTGCCAGCAGTTACTCGAGTATTCAGCCCCAGCATTTT.

This rearrangement joins TRBV5-1 to TRBJ2-5; a weak D match, TRBD2 (6 bases). Germline lookup yields CDR1 SGHRS and CDR2 YFSETQ. The CDR3 spans 13 residues. Trimming pared 4 bases from V and 4 bases from J, leaving 11 bases between. The CDR3 nucleotides are TGCGCCAGCAGCCCGGAGGGGTCAGAGACCCAGTACTTC. Encoded protein: CASSPEGSETQYF.

This clonotype occurred a few times. CDR3 protein: CSASLTSGRRLEQFF. CDR3 nucleotides: TGCAGTGCTAGTCTAACTAGCGGGAGAAGGTTAGAGCAGTTCTTC. The chain carries TRBV20-1 and TRBJ2-1; 11 bases agree with TRBD2. CDR1 is DFQATT, CDR2 SNEGSKA, per germline (reference sequence). V shed 3 bases, J shed 10 bases, and the junction held 11 bases outside the gene matches. This CDR3 has 15 residues.

The chain couples TRBV20-1 to TRBJ2-3; no reliable D call. CDR3 length: 12 amino acids. V gave up 8 bases and J gave up 0 bases, with 9 bases separating them. CDR1 DFQATT and CDR2 SNEGSKA come from the germline V gene (reference sequence). CDR3: CSPSSSTDTQYF. CDR3 coding DNA: TGCAGTCCATCATCTAGCACAGATACGCAGTATTTT.

The chain is built from TRBV12-3 or TRBV12-4 and TRBJ2-5; D remains ambiguous. Between the trimmed V and J ends, which lost 8 bases and 3 bases, there was a span of 7 bases. The CDR3 consists of 11 residues. The DNA for the CDR3 is TGTGCCAGCTGCCAGAAAGAGACCCAGTACTTC. Its translation is CASCQKETQYF.

This clonotype was observed a handful of times. The rearrangement links TRBV7-3 to TRBJ1-1; 7 positions agree with TRBD1. CDR1 is SGHTA, CDR2 FQGTGA, per germline. The V gene end was trimmed by 5 bases and the J gene end by 1 base; junction bases not matched to a gene: 4. The CDR3 is 14 residues long. This CDR3 reads CASSMGTENTEAFF. CDR3 DNA: TGTGCCAGCAGCATGGGGACAGAGAACACTGAAGCTTTCTTT.

Notes on this clonotype: This may stem from a read error, because a much larger clone lies one nucleotide away. The rearrangement links TRBV12-3 or TRBV12-4 to TRBJ2-1; 7 bases map to TRBD2. The CDR3 loop spans 15 amino acids. The ends lost 1 base at V and 6 bases at J; junction bases unmatched: 6. The CDR3 is CASSLGLAVSNEQFF. As DNA, the CDR3 is TGTGCCAGCAGTTTAGGACTAGCAGTGAGCAATGAGCAGTTCTTC.

This clonotype was counted ten times or more. This chain uses TRBV12-3 or TRBV12-4 with TRBJ1-2; tentatively, D is TRBD1 (5 bases). The V gene lost 5 bases and the J gene lost 2 bases, with 15 bases spanning the gap. CDR3 length: 15 amino acids. CDR3 residues: CASSPGGVRNYGYTF. The CDR3 DNA is TGTGCCAGCAGTCCGGGAGGGGTCAGAAACTATGGCTACACCTTC.

The J gene is TRBJ1-2, the V gene TRBV7-2; D is undetermined. V was trimmed by 1 base and J by 4 bases, leaving 16 bases between them. Germline V gives CDR1 SGHTA, CDR2 FQGNSA. The CDR3 consists of 16 residues. CDR3 amino acids: CASSLDVGRTSYGYTF. CDR3 in DNA: TGTGCCAGCAGCTTAGACGTCGGCCGGACTAGCTATGGCTACACCTTC.

The table lists this clonotype with a few counts. The gene calls are TRBV7-2 and TRBJ2-3, with 9 nucleotides matching TRBD2. The CDR3 consists of 16 residues. The junction had 7 bases not matched to a gene; V was cut back by 1 base and J by 5 bases. Germline V gives CDR1 SGHTA, CDR2 FQGNSA. CDR3 nucleotide sequence: TGTGCCAGCAGCTTAGTTTTTAGCGGGGGAGTAGATACGCAGTATTTT. This gives the protein CASSLVFSGGVDTQYF.

In this sample, this clonotype turned up many times. This chain uses TRBV12-3 or TRBV12-4 with TRBJ1-5, with no clear D. Deletions cut 5 bases from V and 5 bases from J, with 13 bases between. The CDR3 has 14 residues. This CDR3 is CASSLRDGHQPQHF. CDR3 sequence (DNA): TGTGCCAGCAGTCTCCGAGACGGGCATCAGCCCCAGCATTTT.

This clonotype was counted many times. The chain is built from TRBV20-1 and TRBJ2-7; 8 nucleotides line up with TRBD1. The CDR3 runs 14 residues. Trimming cost V 5 bases and J 2 bases; bases outside gene matches: 8. The V gene's germline CDR1 is DFQATT and CDR2 SNEGSKA (reference sequence). Here the CDR3 DNA reads TGCAGTGCTCATTACGACAGGGGCGCCTACGAGCAGTACTTC. Translating it yields CSAHYDRGAYEQYF.

The genes are TRBV9 and TRBJ2-1; 9 bases align to TRBD2. With 0 bases clipped from V and 0 bases from J, the junction kept 4 bases outside the gene matches. The CDR3 loop spans 17 amino acids. From germline, CDR1 is SGDLS and CDR2 YYNGEE. Here the CDR3 reads CASSVVGSGGSYNEQFF. The CDR3 DNA follows: TGTGCCAGCAGCGTAGTGGGTAGCGGGGGCTCCTACAATGAGCAGTTCTTC.

This clonotype has more than one count but fewer than ten. The rearrangement uses TRBV10-3 and TRBJ2-6; 7 bases align to TRBD1. Unmatched junction bases numbered 4, after V lost 6 bases and J lost 2 bases. The CDR3 loop spans 15 amino acids. The germline V gene encodes CDR1 ENHRY and CDR2 SYGVKD. CDR3 loop: CAIRGTGAGANVLTF. DNA of the CDR3: TGTGCCATCAGGGGAACAGGGGCTGGGGCCAACGTCCTGACTTTC.

The chain uses TRBV9 and TRBJ2-6, with 12 bases fitting TRBD1. Trimming cost V 3 bases and J 5 bases; bases outside gene matches: 9. Per the germline V gene, CDR1 is SGDLS and CDR2 is YYNGEE. The CDR3 has 18 residues. This CDR3 reads CASSAGTGGNLRANVLTF. The CDR3 bases are TGTGCCAGCAGCGCCGGGACAGGGGGCAATCTTAGGGCCAACGTCCTGACTTTC. The whole variable domain, filled in from reference TRBV9 and TRBJ2-6, reads DSGVTQTPKHLITATGQRVTLRCSPRSGDLSVYWYQQSLDQGLQFLIQYYNGEERAKGNILERFSAQQFPDLHSELNLSSLELGDSALYFCASSAGTGGNLRANVLTFGAGSRLTVL.

The chain employs TRBV5-6 and TRBJ2-7, with 9 bases lining up with TRBD1. Germline-derived CDR1 and CDR2 are SGHDT and YYEEEE. This CDR3 comprises 14 residues. V trimming: 7 bases; J trimming: 1 base; junction bases outside the gene matches: 6. The CDR3 nucleotides read TGTGCCAGCGGCCTCGGGACAGGGTCCTACGAGCAGTACTTC. Translated, it gives CASGLGTGSYEQYF.

A few counts support this clonotype. This rearrangement joins TRBV30 to TRBJ1-1, with no clear D. Germline V gene lookup returns CDR1 GTSNPN and CDR2 SVGIG (reference sequence). The CDR3 is 13 amino acids. V was clipped by 0 bases and J by 1 base, with 6 bases between them. The CDR3 loop is CAWSVGSNTEAFF. For the CDR3, the DNA is TGTGCCTGGAGTGTGGGCTCGAACACTGAAGCTTTCTTT.

The table lists this clonotype with many counts. The chain couples TRBV20-1 to TRBJ2-7; D perhaps matches TRBD2 (5 bases). From germline, CDR1 is DFQATT and CDR2 SNEGSKA (reference sequence). CDR3 length: 16 residues. V was pared by 3 bases and J by 2 bases, with 20 bases between. DNA of the CDR3: TGCAGTGCTAGGTCTCTGCGGCTAGCCGAAACCTACGAGCAGTACTTC. Residues: CSARSLRLAETYEQYF.

This clonotype was recorded a few times. For the CDR3, the DNA is TGCAGCGTTGTAAGCGGGAGGGGTGAGCAGTTCTTC. Protein product: CSVVSGRGEQFF. The chain carries TRBV29-1 and TRBJ2-1; 10 bases map to TRBD2. This CDR3 has 12 amino acids. The J segment lost 9 bases and the V segment lost 4 bases, leaving 3 bases of the junction unmatched. Germline CDR1 is SQVTM and CDR2 is ANQGSEA.